Listed here is a single T cell receptor (beta chain). This CDR3 is built from 12 residues. Germline V gives CDR1 MNHEY, CDR2 SMNVEV (reference sequence). The V end lost 6 bases, the J end lost 7 bases, and 9 bases lay between the germline ends. The data derive from a study of T cells in Graves' hyperthyroidism and ophthalmopathy. The source material, RNA transcripts, was used to amplify TCR beta CDR3 regions. The HTBI primer set drove a first-round RT-PCR of the TCR CDR3. TCRdb recomputed calls from the multiplex PCR reads with MiXCR, one row per CDR3 protein. The sample holds roughly 330,000 distinct CDR3 sequences, roughly 17% seen once.

The TCR sequence derives from a man under 40 with Graves' hyperthyroidism. Sequenced: blood. J is TRBJ2-2 and V is TRBV27; D is uncertain. The CDR3 DNA reads TGTGCCAGCAGAACGTGGGGCGGGGAGCTGTTTTTT. Protein sequence: CASRTWGGELFF.